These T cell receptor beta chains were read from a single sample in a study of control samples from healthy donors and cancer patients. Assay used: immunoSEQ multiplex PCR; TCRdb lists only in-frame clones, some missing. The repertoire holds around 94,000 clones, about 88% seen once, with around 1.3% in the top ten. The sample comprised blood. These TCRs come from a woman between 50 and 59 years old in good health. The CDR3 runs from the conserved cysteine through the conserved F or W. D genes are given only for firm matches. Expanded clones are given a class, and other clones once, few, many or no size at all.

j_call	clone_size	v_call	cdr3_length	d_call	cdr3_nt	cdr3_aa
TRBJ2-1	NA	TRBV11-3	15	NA	TGTGCCAGCAGCTTAGATCTGGTCTCCTACAATGAGCAGTTCTTC	CASSLDLVSYNEQFF
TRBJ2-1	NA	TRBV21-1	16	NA	TGTGCCAGCCGCCGGGGGCTGTCGGGAGGAGACAATGAGCAGTTCTTC	CASRRGLSGGDNEQFF
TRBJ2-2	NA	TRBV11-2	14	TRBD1	TGTGCCAGCAGCTCGACAGGGTCCACCGGGGAGCTGTTTTTT	CASSSTGSTGELFF
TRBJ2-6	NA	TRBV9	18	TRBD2	TGTGCCAGCAGCGGGGGACTAGCGGTACCCTCTGGGGCCAACGTCCTGACTTTC	CASSGGLAVPSGANVLTF
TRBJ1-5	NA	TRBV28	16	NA	TGTGCCAGCAGTTTACAGGTCTCCGACCGTAATCAGCCCCAGCATTTT	CASSLQVSDRNQPQHF
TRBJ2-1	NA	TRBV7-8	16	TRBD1	TGTGCCAGCAGCGGCGGGACAGGGCCCGACTACAATGAGCAGTTCTTC	CASSGGTGPDYNEQFF
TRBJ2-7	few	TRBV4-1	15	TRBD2	TGCGCCAGCAGCCGAGTGGGACTAGCGGATTACGAGCAGTACTTC	CASSRVGLADYEQYF
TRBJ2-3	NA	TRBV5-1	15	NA	TGCGCCAGCAGCTTGGCGGGAGCCCTCGCAGATACGCAGTATTTT	CASSLAGALADTQYF
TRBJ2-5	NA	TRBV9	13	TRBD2	TGTGCCAGCAGCGTCGGGGGGCAAGAGACCCAGTACTTC	CASSVGGQETQYF
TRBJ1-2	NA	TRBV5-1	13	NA	TGCGCCAGCAGCTCTCCAGAATACTATGGCTACACCTTC	CASSSPEYYGYTF
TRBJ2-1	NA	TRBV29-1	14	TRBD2	TGCAGCGTTGAGGGACTAGCGTTAAACAATGAGCAGTTCTTC	CSVEGLALNNEQFF
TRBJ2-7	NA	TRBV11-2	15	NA	TGTGCCAGCAGAATACGACACGACGTCTCCTACGAGCAGTACTTC	CASRIRHDVSYEQYF
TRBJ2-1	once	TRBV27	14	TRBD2	TGTGCCATCATGAGCGGGAGGGCCGGGAATGAGCAGTTCTTC	CAIMSGRAGNEQFF
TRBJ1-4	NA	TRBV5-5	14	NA	TGTGCCAGCAGCTTGGAGTGGGGAAGCGAAAAACTGTTTTTT	CASSLEWGSEKLFF
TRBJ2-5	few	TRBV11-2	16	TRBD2	TGTGCCAGCAGCTTAGAGTCTACCCGGGGGGGGGAGACCCAGTACTTC	CASSLESTRGGETQYF
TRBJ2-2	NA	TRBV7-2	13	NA	TGTGCCAGCAGCTTATCGGGAACCGGGGAGCTGTTTTTT	CASSLSGTGELFF
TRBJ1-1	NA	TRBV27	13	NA	TGTGCCAGCAGTTTCGGCTGGCAGTTTGGAGCTTTCTTT	CASSFGWQFGAFF
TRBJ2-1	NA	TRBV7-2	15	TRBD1	TGTGCCAGCAGCTTAGAGGGACAGGCCTACAATGAGCAGTTCTTC	CASSLEGQAYNEQFF
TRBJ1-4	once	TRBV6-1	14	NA	TGTGCCAGCAGTGAAATCTGGTTGGGTGAAAAACTGTTTTTT	CASSEIWLGEKLFF
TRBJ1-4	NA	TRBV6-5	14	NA	TGTGCCAGCAGGTCGACGGGGGTACGTGAAAAACTGTTTTTT	CASRSTGVREKLFF
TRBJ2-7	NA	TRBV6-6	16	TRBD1	TGTGCCAGCAGTTACTCGCAGGGGGCGCGTCCCTACGAGCAGTACTTC	CASSYSQGARPYEQYF
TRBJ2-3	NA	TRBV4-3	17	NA	TGCGCCAGCAGCCATAACGATGGGGGACCTTACACAGATACGCAGTATTTT	CASSHNDGGPYTDTQYF
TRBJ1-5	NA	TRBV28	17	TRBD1	TGTGCCAGCAGTCCACCGGGACAGGGTTTGAGCAATCAGCCCCAGCATTTT	CASSPPGQGLSNQPQHF
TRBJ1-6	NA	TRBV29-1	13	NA	TGCAGCGTCGGCAGTGGAGGTAATTCACCCCTCCACTTT	CSVGSGGNSPLHF
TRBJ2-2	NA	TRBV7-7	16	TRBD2	TGTGCCAGCAGCTTTAGTAGCGGGGGCGGAACCGGGGAGCTGTTTTTT	CASSFSSGGGTGELFF
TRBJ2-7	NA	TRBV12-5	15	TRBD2	TGTGCTAGTGGTTTGTTCGGGGGGAGCTCCTACGAGCAGTACTTC	CASGLFGGSSYEQYF
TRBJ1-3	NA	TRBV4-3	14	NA	TGCGCCAGCAGCCAAGTAGGGTCCGGAAACACCATATATTTT	CASSQVGSGNTIYF
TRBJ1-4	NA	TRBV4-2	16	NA	TGTGCCAGCAGCCAAGCCGGGGGGGGGCCTAATGAAAAACTGTTTTTT	CASSQAGGGPNEKLFF
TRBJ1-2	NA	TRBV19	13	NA	TGTGCCAGTAGTCCACGGAGGATCTATGGCTACACCTTC	CASSPRRIYGYTF
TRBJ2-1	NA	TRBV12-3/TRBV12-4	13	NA	TGTGCCAGCATCCCCGTCGGGGGCAATGAGCAGTTCTTC	CASIPVGGNEQFF
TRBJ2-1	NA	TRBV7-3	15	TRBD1	TGTGCCAGCAGCTCTAGGACAGGGGTCCTCAATGAGCAGTTCTTC	CASSSRTGVLNEQFF
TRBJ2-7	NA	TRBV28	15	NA	TGTGCCAGCAGTCCCCAATCACCCGCGACCTACGAGCAGTACTTC	CASSPQSPATYEQYF
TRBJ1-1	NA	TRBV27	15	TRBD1	TGTGCCAGCAGTGCCGGACAGGGAATGAACACTGAAGCTTTCTTT	CASSAGQGMNTEAFF
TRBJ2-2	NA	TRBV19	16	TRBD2	TGTGCCAGTAGCACACGTAGCGGGGGGGCCTTCGGGGAGCTGTTTTTT	CASSTRSGGAFGELFF
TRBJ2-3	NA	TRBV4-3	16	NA	TGCGCCAGCAGCCAAGATTTAGATTCTAGCACAGATACGCAGTATTTT	CASSQDLDSSTDTQYF
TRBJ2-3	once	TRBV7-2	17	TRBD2	TGTGCCAGCAGCTTATCTAGCGGGGGGGGGAGGACAGATACGCAGTATTTT	CASSLSSGGGRTDTQYF
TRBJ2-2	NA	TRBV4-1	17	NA	TGCGCCAGCAGCCAAGATTGGGGAGACTCGAACACCGGGGAGCTGTTTTTT	CASSQDWGDSNTGELFF
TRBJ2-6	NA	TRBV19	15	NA	TGTGCCAGTAGTCTACAGATCTCTGGGGCCAACGTCCTGACTTTC	CASSLQISGANVLTF
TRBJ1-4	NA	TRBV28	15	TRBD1	TGTGCCAGCAGTTCCACCGGGACAGGGGGAGAAAAACTGTTTTTT	CASSSTGTGGEKLFF
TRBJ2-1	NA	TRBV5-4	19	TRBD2	TGTGCCAGCAGCTTGGGACTAGCGGGGGGCTCGGCCTCCTACAATGAGCAGTTCTTC	CASSLGLAGGSASYNEQFF
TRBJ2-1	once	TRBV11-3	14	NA	TGTGCCAGCAGCCCACTAGCTACCTACAATGAGCAGTTCTTC	CASSPLATYNEQFF
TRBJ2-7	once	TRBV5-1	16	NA	TGCGCCAGCAGCTTGGAACCGGGACCTCTGGGTGACGAGCAGTACTTC	CASSLEPGPLGDEQYF